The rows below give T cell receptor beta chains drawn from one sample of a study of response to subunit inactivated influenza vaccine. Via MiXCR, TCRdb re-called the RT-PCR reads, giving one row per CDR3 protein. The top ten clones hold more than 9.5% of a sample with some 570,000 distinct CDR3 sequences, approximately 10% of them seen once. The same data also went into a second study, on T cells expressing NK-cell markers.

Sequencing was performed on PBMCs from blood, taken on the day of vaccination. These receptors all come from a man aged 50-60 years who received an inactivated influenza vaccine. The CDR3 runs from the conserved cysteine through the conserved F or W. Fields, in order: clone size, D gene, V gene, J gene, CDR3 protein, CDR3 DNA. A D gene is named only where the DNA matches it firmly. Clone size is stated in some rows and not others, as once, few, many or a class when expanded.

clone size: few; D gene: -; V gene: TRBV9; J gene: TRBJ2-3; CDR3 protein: CASGGGSYTDTQYF; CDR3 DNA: TGTGCCAGCGGGGGCGGGTCTTACACAGATACGCAGTATTTT
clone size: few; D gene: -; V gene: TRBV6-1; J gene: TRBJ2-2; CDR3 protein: CASRGTGGVAPARTGELFF; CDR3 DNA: TGTGCCAGTAGGGGTACCGGCGGTGTAGCGCCAGCGAGGACCGGGGAGCTGTTTTTT
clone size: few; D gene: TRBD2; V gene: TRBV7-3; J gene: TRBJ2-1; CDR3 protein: CASSLRERVAGGPYNEQFF; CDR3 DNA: TGTGCCAGCAGCTTAAGAGAAAGGGTGGCGGGAGGCCCCTACAATGAGCAGTTCTTC
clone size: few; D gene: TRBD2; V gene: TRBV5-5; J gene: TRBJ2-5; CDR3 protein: CASSLAGTSGVSETQYF; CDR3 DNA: TGTGCCAGCAGCTTGGCCGGGACTAGCGGGGTGTCGGAGACCCAGTACTTC
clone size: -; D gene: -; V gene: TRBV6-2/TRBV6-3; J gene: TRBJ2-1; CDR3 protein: CASSTGTYEQFF; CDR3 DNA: TGTGCCAGCAGTACCGGGACATATGAGCAGTTCTTC
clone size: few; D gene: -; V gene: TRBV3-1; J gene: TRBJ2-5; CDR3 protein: CASSQGSWGKKEETQYF; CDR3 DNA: TGTGCCAGCAGCCAAGGTAGTTGGGGAAAGAAGGAGGAGACCCAGTACTTC
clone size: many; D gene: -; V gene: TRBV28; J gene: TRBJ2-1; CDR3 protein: CASSFWRYNEQFF; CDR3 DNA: TGTGCCAGCAGTTTCTGGCGGTACAATGAGCAGTTCTTC
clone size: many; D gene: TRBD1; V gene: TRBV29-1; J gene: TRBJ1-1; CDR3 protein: CSAATGIDSEAFF; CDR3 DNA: TGCAGCGCCGCGACAGGGATCGACTCTGAAGCTTTCTTT
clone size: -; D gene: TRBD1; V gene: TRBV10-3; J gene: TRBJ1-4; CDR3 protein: CAISEAGQGRGEKLFF; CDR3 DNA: TGTGCCATCAGTGAAGCAGGACAGGGCCGCGGCGAAAAACTGTTTTTT
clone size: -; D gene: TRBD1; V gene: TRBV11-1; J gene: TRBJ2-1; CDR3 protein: CASSSGGKRSSYNEQFF; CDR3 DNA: TGTGCCAGCAGCTCAGGGGGTAAGCGAAGCTCCTACAATGAGCAGTTCTTC
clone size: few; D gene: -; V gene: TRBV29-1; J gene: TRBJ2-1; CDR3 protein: CSVDPPGIGPNNEQFF; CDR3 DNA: TGCAGCGTTGACCCCCCAGGGATCGGCCCTAACAATGAGCAGTTCTTC
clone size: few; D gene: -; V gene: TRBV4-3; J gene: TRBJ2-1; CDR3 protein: CASSLRFRGGEPYNEQFF; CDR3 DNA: TGCGCCAGCAGCCTACGTTTCCGGGGCGGCGAGCCCTACAATGAGCAGTTCTTC
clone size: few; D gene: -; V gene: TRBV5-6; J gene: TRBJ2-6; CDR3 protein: CASTSIGLRRSGANVLTF; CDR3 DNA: TGTGCCAGCACGTCAATCGGGTTAAGGCGCTCTGGGGCCAACGTCCTGACTTTC
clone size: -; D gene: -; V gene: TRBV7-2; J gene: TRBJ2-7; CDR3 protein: CASSLNPVTYEQYF; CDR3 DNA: TGTGCCAGCAGCTTAAATCCTGTGACCTACGAGCAGTACTTC
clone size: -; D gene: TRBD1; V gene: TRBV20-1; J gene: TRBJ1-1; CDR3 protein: CSARGPWTGKNTEAFF; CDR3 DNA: TGCAGTGCTAGAGGACCCTGGACAGGGAAGAACACTGAAGCTTTCTTT
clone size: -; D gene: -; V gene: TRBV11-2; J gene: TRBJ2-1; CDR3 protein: CASSLVWADNEQFF; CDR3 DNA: TGTGCCAGCAGCTTAGTATGGGCAGACAATGAGCAGTTCTTC
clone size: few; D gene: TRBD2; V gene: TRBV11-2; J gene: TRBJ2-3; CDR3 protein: CASSKSLAGGVVDTQYF; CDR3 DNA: TGTGCCAGCAGCAAATCCCTCGCGGGGGGTGTGGTTGATACGCAGTATTTT
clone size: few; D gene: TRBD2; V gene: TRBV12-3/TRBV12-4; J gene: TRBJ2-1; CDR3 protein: CASSLGGGLWDEQFF; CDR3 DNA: TGTGCCAGCAGTTTGGGCGGGGGGCTTTGGGATGAGCAGTTCTTC
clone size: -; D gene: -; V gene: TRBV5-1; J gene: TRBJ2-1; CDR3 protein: CASSASWSSYNEQFF; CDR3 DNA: TGCGCCAGCAGCGCGAGCTGGAGCTCCTACAATGAGCAGTTCTTC
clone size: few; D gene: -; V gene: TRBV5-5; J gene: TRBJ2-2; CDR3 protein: CASSHEGGNTGELFF; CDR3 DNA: TGTGCCAGCAGCCACGAGGGAGGGAACACCGGGGAGCTGTTTTTT
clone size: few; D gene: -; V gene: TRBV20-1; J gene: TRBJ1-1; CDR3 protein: CSAREGPVVGTEAFF; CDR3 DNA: TGCAGTGCTAGAGAGGGACCGGTGGTGGGTACTGAAGCTTTCTTT
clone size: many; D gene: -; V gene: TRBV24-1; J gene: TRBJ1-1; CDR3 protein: CATSADTQDTEAFF; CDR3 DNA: TGTGCCACCAGTGCGGATACTCAGGACACTGAAGCTTTCTTT
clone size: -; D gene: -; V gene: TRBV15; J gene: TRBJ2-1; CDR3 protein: CATSKGGWIEQFF; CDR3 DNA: TGTGCCACCAGCAAGGGGGGCTGGATCGAGCAGTTCTTC
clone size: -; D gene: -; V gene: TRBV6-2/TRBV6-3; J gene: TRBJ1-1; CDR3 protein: CASSYGVAEAFF; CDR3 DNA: TGTGCCAGCAGTTACGGGGTGGCTGAAGCTTTCTTT
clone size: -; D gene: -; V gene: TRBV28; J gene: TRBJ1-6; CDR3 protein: CASSLNPALYNSPLHF; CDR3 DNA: TGTGCCAGCAGTTTAAACCCGGCACTCTATAATTCACCCCTCCACTTT
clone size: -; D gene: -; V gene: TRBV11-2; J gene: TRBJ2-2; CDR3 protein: CASSGLKGELFF; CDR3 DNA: TGTGCCAGCAGCGGACTGAAGGGGGAGCTGTTTTTT
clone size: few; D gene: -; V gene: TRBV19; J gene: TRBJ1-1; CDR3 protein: CASSRAVEDTEAFF; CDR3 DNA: TGTGCCAGTAGTAGAGCGGTTGAGGACACTGAAGCTTTCTTT
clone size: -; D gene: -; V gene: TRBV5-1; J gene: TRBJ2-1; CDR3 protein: CASSPEGPYNEQFF; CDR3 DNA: TGCGCCAGCAGCCCTGAGGGACCCTACAATGAGCAGTTCTTC
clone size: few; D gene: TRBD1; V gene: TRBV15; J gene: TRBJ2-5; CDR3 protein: CATSRGGMDREETQYF; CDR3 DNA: TGTGCCACCAGCAGAGGAGGCATGGACAGGGAGGAGACCCAGTACTTC
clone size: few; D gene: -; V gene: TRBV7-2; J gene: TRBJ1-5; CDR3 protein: CASSPDGSGRQPQHF; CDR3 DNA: TGTGCCAGCAGCCCAGACGGGTCAGGGCGACAGCCCCAGCATTTT
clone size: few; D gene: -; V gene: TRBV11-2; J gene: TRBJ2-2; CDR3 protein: CASSVRTANTGELFF; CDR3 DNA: TGTGCCAGCAGCGTAAGGACTGCGAACACCGGGGAGCTGTTTTTT
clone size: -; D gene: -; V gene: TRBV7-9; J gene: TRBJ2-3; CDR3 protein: CASSLWPSTDTQYF; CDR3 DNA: TGTGCCAGCAGCTTGTGGCCAAGCACAGATACGCAGTATTTT
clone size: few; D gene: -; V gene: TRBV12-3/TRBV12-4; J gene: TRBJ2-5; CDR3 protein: CASSQGGRAETQYF; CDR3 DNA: TGTGCCAGCAGCCAAGGCGGAAGGGCAGAGACCCAGTACTTC
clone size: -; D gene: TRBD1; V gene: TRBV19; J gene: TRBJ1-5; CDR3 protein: CASSTGDRGGPQHF; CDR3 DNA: TGTGCCAGTAGTACCGGGGACAGGGGTGGGCCCCAGCATTTT
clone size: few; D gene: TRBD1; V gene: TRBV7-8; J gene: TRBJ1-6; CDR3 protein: CASSPGTGLNSPLHF; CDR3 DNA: TGTGCCAGCAGCCCCGGGACAGGTCTTAATTCACCCCTCCACTTT
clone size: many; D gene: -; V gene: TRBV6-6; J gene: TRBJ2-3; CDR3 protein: CASSHSTDTQYF; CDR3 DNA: TGTGCCAGCAGTCACAGCACAGATACGCAGTATTTT
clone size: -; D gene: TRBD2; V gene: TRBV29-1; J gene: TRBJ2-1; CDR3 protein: CSVGEGMSSYNEQFF; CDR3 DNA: TGCAGCGTGGGGGAGGGGATGAGCTCCTACAATGAGCAGTTCTTC
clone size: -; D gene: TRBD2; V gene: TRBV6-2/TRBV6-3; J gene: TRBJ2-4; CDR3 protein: CASSLAGLAKNIQYF; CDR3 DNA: TGTGCCAGCAGCTTAGCGGGGTTAGCCAAAAACATTCAGTACTTC
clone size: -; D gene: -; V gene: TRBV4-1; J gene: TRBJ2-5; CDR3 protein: CASSQDGGYQETQYF; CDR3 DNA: TGCGCCAGCAGCCAAGATGGGGGGTACCAAGAGACCCAGTACTTC
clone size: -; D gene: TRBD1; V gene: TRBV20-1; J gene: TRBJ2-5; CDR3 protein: CSAPPDRGRETQYF; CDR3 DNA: TGCAGTGCTCCTCCTGACAGGGGGCGAGAGACCCAGTACTTC
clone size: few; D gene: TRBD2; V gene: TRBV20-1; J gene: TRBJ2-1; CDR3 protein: CSARSSGSYNEQFF; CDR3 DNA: TGCAGTGCTAGGTCCAGCGGGAGCTACAATGAGCAGTTCTTC
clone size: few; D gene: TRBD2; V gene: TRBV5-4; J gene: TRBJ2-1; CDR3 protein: CASSPLAVNYNEQFF; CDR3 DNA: TGTGCCAGCAGCCCACTAGCGGTTAACTACAATGAGCAGTTCTTC
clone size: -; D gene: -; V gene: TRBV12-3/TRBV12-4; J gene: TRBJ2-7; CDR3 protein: CASRESHHEQYF; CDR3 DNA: TGTGCCAGCAGAGAGTCCCATCACGAGCAGTACTTC
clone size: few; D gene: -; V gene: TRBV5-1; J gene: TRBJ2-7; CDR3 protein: CASSRGSDSYEQYF; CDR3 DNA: TGCGCCAGCAGCCGGGGATCGGACAGCTACGAGCAGTACTTC
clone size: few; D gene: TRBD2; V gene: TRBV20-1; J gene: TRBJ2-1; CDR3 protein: CSARQTSGEYNEQFF; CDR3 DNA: TGCAGTGCTAGACAGACTAGCGGGGAGTACAATGAGCAGTTCTTC
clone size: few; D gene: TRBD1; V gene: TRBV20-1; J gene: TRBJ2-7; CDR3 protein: CSASWQGVDEQYF; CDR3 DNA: TGCAGTGCTAGTTGGCAGGGGGTTGACGAGCAGTACTTC
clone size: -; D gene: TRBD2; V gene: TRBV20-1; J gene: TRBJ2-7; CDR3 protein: CSARDGAAGESEQYF; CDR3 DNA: TGCAGTGCTAGAGATGGTGCGGCGGGAGAAAGCGAGCAGTACTTC
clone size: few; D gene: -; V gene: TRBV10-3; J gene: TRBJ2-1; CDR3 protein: CAISGGQSSVYEQFF; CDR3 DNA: TGTGCCATCAGTGGTGGACAGTCTTCGGTCTATGAGCAGTTCTTC
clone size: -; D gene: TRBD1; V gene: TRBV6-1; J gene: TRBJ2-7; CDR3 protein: CASSEARQGEQYF; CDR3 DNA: TGTGCCAGCAGTGAAGCCCGACAGGGCGAGCAGTACTTC
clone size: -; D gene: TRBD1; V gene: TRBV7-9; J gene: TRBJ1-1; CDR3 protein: CASTQGARTEAFF; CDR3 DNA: TGTGCCAGCACACAGGGGGCACGCACTGAAGCTTTCTTT
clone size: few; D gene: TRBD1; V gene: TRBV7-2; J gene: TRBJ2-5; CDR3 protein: CASSSGTGNTGETQYF; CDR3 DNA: TGTGCCAGCAGCTCCGGGACAGGGAACACCGGAGAGACCCAGTACTTC
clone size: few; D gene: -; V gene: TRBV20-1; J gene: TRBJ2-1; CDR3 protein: CSASGGEGEQFF; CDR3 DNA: TGCAGTGCTAGCGGGGGAGAGGGTGAGCAGTTCTTC
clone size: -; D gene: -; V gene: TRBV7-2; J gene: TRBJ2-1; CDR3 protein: CASSLARRTTNEQFF; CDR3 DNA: TGTGCCAGCAGCTTAGCGAGGCGAACCACCAATGAGCAGTTCTTC
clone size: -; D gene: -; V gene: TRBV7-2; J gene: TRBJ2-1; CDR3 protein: CASSLARYEQFF; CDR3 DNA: TGTGCCAGCAGCTTAGCAAGGTATGAGCAGTTCTTC
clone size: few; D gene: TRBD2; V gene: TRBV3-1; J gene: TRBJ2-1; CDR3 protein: CASSRQGGYEQFF; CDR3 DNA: TGTGCCAGCTCCCGGCAGGGAGGGTATGAGCAGTTCTTC
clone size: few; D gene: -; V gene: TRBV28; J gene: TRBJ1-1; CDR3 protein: CASRGGDRMNTEAFF; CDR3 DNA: TGTGCCAGCAGGGGGGGAGATCGGATGAACACTGAAGCTTTCTTT
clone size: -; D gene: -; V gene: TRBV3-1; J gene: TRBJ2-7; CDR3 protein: CASSQGGASTYEQYF; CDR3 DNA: TGTGCCAGCAGCCAAGGAGGGGCTAGCACCTACGAGCAGTACTTC
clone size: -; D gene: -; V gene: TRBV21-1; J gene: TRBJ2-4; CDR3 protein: CASTPADSVIYIQYF; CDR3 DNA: TGTGCCAGCACCCCAGCGGACAGCGTTATATACATTCAGTACTTC
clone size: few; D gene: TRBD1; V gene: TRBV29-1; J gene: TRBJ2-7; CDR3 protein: CSVLAGGSYEQYF; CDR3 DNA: TGCAGCGTTCTGGCAGGGGGCTCCTACGAGCAGTACTTC